This T cell receptor beta chain was captured in a study of cytomegalovirus exposure and HLA in healthy donors. The study ran its PCR with 60 Vbeta and 13 Jbeta primers. Repertoires were generated with immunoSEQ multiplex PCR, while TCRdb's copy carries only in-frame clones and drops some. The data hold about 91,000 clones, with 86% observed a single time. The germline CDR1 and CDR2 sequences are SGHRS and YFSETQ. The V end was cut by 0 bases, the J end by 6 bases, with 12 bases between. This CDR3 is 14 amino acids long. This TCR was sampled from a man aged 25-40 years in good health and CMV-seropositive. Input material: PBMCs. The chain carries TRBV5-1 and TRBJ1-2, with TRBD1 as a possible D gene (6 bases). CDR3: CASSLDGGANGYTF. The CDR3 DNA follows: TGCGCCAGCAGCTTGGATGGGGGCGCGAATGGCTACACCTTC.